This T cell receptor beta chain originates from a study of control samples from healthy donors and cancer patients. Assay: immunoSEQ multiplex PCR; the TCRdb copy retains only in-frame clones and omits some. The sample records approximately 100,000 clones, around 88% being singletons. The sample consisted of blood. This sequence originates from a man aged 25-40 years in good health.

DNA of the CDR3: TGTGCCAGCAGCGTAGAAAGTAGCGGGAGCACGGAGACCCAGTACTTC. Translation: CASSVESSGSTETQYF. The V gene is TRBV9, the J gene TRBJ2-5; 9 positions match TRBD2. The CDR3 is 16 amino acids. Looked up from germline, CDR1 is SGDLS and CDR2 is YYNGEE. Losses at the gene ends were 0 bases for V and 5 bases for J; bases not matched to a gene: 8.